These 19 T cell receptor beta chains were sequenced from one sample in a study of post-analysis software for immune sequencing data. Study-wide points: In patients, TRBV5-6, TRBV5-1 and TRBV20-1 belonged to several TRBV segments found more frequently than in controls.

Antigens of these TCRs are unknown. Unique-molecular-identifier-tagged TCR beta cDNA libraries were used. TCRdb reprocessed the PCR reads via MiXCR and lists one record per CDR3 protein. The table lists roughly 600,000 distinct CDR3 sequences, about 40% of them singletons. The sample consisted of blood. The receptor set was obtained from a girl under 18 with multiple sclerosis.

In its sample, this clonotype was seen a few times. The chain recombines TRBV4-2 with TRBJ1-2; 8 bases are a match to TRBD1. Germline CDR1 reads LGHNA; CDR2 reads YNFKEQ. V lost 4 bases, J lost 6 bases, and 10 bases stayed unmatched. The CDR3 length is 15 residues. As DNA, the CDR3 is TGTGCCAGCAGCCGCCTGACAGGGGTCGGTGATGGCTACACCTTC. Encoded protein: CASSRLTGVGDGYTF.

The chain combines TRBV6-5 with TRBJ1-4, with unresolved D. Germline V gene data show CDR1 as MNHEY and CDR2 as SVGAGI. This CDR3 has 15 amino acids. V dropped 0 bases and J dropped 8 bases, with 13 bases sitting between them. CDR3 DNA sequence: TGTGCCAGCAGTTACTCGTGGCAGGCACGGGAAAAACTGTTTTTT. It is translated as CASSYSWQAREKLFF.

The chain links TRBV7-9 to TRBJ2-5, with 10 bases fitting TRBD1. CDR3 length: 14 amino acids. The germline gives CDR1 SEHNR, CDR2 FQNEAQ (reference sequence). The J segment lost 3 bases and the V segment lost 6 bases, leaving 4 bases of the junction unmatched. The CDR3 DNA reads as TGTGCCAGCAGAGACAGGGGGCCAGAAGAGACCCAGTACTTC. Translation gives CASRDRGPEETQYF.

This clonotype has a handful of counts. The gene calls are TRBV19 and TRBJ1-2; D might be TRBD1 (5 bases). CDR3 length equals 16 residues. Trimming took 4 bases from V and 0 from J, leaving 15 bases between them. Germline-derived CDR1 and CDR2 are LNHDA and SQIVND (reference sequence). CDR3 coding DNA: TGTGCCAGTAGTAGCCGAATCGGGGGGACTAACTATGGCTACACCTTC. Its protein is CASSSRIGGTNYGYTF.

Only one count was recorded for this clonotype. The genes are TRBV29-1 and TRBJ1-1, with D possibly being TRBD1 (6 bases). Germline-derived CDR1 and CDR2 are SQVTM and ANQGSEA. V was pared by 7 bases and J by 5 bases, with 20 bases between. This CDR3 has 14 amino acids. In nucleotides, the CDR3 is TGCAGCGCCCTCTACAGGGAGAAAGGGACTGAAGCTTTCTTT. Residues: CSALYREKGTEAFF.

Regarding this clonotype: A junction end diverges from the germline sequence, so it may reflect a read error. V gene TRBV7-2 combines with J gene TRBJ2-4; no reliable D call. Germline V gene sequence: CDR1 SGHTA, CDR2 FQGNSA. There are 14 residues in the CDR3. The CDR3 coding sequence is TGTGCCTGCAGCCTGCGGCTAGCCAAAAACATTCAGTACTTC. This translates into CACSLRLAKNIQYF.

V is TRBV6-5 and J is TRBJ1-5, with 7 bases fitting TRBD1. The CDR3 sequence is 14 residues long. Per germline, CDR1 MNHEY and CDR2 SVGAGI. V lost 6 bases to trimming and J lost 4 bases; unmatched junction nucleotides: 6. CDR3 residues: CASRYRGENQPQHF. The CDR3 DNA sequence: TGTGCCAGCAGGTACAGGGGTGAGAATCAGCCCCAGCATTTT.

The chain has TRBV9 and TRBJ2-5; 8 bases agree with TRBD2. V shed 4 bases, J shed 10 bases, and the junction held 12 bases outside the gene matches. The CDR3 consists of 14 residues. Germline V gives CDR1 SGDLS, CDR2 YYNGEE. CDR3 DNA: TGTGCCAGCAGCCCCAGGCCGGCGGGGGGTTTCCAGTACTTC. Encoded protein: CASSPRPAGGFQYF. The variable domain in full, completed from reference TRBV9 and TRBJ2-5, reads DSGVTQTPKHLITATGQRVTLRCSPRSGDLSVYWYQQSLDQGLQFLIQYYNGEERAKGNILERFSAQQFPDLHSELNLSSLELGDSALYFCASSPRPAGGFQYFGPGTRLLVL.

This clonotype has a handful of counts. The rearrangement joins TRBV5-6 to TRBJ2-6; D not resolved. Germline V gives CDR1 SGHDT, CDR2 YYEEEE. Trimming took off 4 bases at V and 7 bases at J, with 15 bases between the two ends. The CDR3 has 15 residues. The CDR3 spells CASSPTVIEANVLTF. DNA of the CDR3: TGTGCCAGCAGCCCGACGGTGATCGAAGCCAACGTCCTGACTTTC.

V is TRBV12-3 or TRBV12-4 and J is TRBJ1-1; D is uncertain. The CDR3 spans 14 residues. V was shortened by 2 bases and J by 0 bases, with 7 bases between the two germline ends. CDR3 sequence (DNA): TGTGCCAGCAGTTTAAGGAGATTGAACACTGAAGCTTTCTTT. This gives the protein CASSLRRLNTEAFF.

The V gene is TRBV10-3, the J gene TRBJ1-2; 7 bases line up with TRBD1. CDR3 length equals 14 residues. The trim removed 7 bases at V and 4 bases at J, leaving 9 bases unmatched. CDR1 is ENHRY, CDR2 SYGVKD, per germline. DNA of the CDR3: TGTGCCATCACCCAGGGACAGCCGACCTATGGCTACACCTTC. Translation gives CAITQGQPTYGYTF.

V is TRBV7-8 and J is TRBJ2-7; possibly TRBD2 for D (5 bases). The germline gives CDR1 SGHVS, CDR2 FQNEAQ. This CDR3 region has 14 residues. V was pared by 1 base and J by 6 bases, with 13 bases between. In nucleotides, the CDR3 is TGTGCCAGCAGCTTAGAAGGCCTAGCCTTCGAGCAGTACTTC. Translating it yields CASSLEGLAFEQYF.

The chain couples TRBV11-2 to TRBJ2-4; D is possibly TRBD1 (6 bases). V lost 4 bases, J lost 15 bases, and 19 bases lay in between. This CDR3 contains 13 residues. Germline V gives CDR1 SGHAT, CDR2 FQNNGV. CDR3 amino acids: CASSSGTRETMYF. The CDR3 bases are TGTGCCAGCAGCTCCGGGACAAGGGAGACTATGTACTTC.

In its sample, this clonotype was seen a few times. The chain links TRBV12-3 or TRBV12-4 to TRBJ2-3; D may be TRBD1 (6 bases). Trimming shortened V by 5 bases and J by 3 bases, and 15 bases separated the two germline ends. The CDR3 has 15 residues. CDR3 protein: CASSRTGQNTDTQYF. CDR3 sequence (DNA): TGTGCCAGCAGTAGAACAGGACAGAATACAGATACGCAGTATTTT.

This clonotype was observed a few times. The gene calls are TRBV5-1 and TRBJ1-6, with unresolved D. The germline V gene has CDR1 SGHRS and CDR2 YFSETQ. The CDR3 sequence is 14 residues long. Trimming shortened V by 5 bases and J by 5 bases, and 11 bases separated the two germline ends. The CDR3 loop is CASRLEVNNSPLHF. The CDR3 DNA sequence: TGCGCCAGCAGACTTGAGGTCAATAATTCACCCCTCCACTTT.

This clonotype was counted only a few times. The DNA for the CDR3 is TGTGCCAGCAGTAAAGGGACAGTCCTCTACTACGAGCAGTACTTC. Encoded protein: CASSKGTVLYYEQYF. The gene calls are TRBV2 and TRBJ2-7; 7 nucleotides line up with TRBD1. CDR1 SNHLY and CDR2 FYNNEI come from the germline V gene. Trimming took 5 bases from V and 3 from J; bases not matched to a gene: 10. The CDR3 has 15 amino acids.

A note on this clonotype: One junction end does not reproduce the germline sequence, and a read error may be involved. This sequence joins TRBV5-1 and TRBJ1-5; D gene ambiguous. Per the germline V gene, CDR1 is SGHRS and CDR2 is YFSETQ. The CDR3 runs 14 residues. The CDR3 here is CVSSLRDSNQPQHF. CDR3 DNA sequence: TGCGTCAGCAGCTTGCGGGATAGCAATCAGCCCCAGCATTTT.

There are many counts of this clonotype. The J gene is TRBJ1-2, the V gene TRBV20-1, with D unresolved. Germline V gene data show CDR1 as DFQATT and CDR2 as SNEGSKA (reference sequence). The CDR3 runs 10 residues. V was shortened by 6 bases and J by 10 bases, with 12 bases between the two germline ends. CDR3 sequence reads: CSAPGPVYTF. In DNA form, the CDR3 reads TGCAGTGCCCCCGGGCCAGTCTACACCTTC.

This clonotype was seen more than once but under ten times. V and J are TRBV11-3 and TRBJ2-1, with unresolved D. This CDR3 contains 13 residues. Germline lookup yields CDR1 SGHNT and CDR2 YENEEA. The germline V and J ends were trimmed by 7 bases and 9 bases, with 16 bases remaining between them. The CDR3 DNA is TGTGCCAGCAACCGAGGCTCCGTGAGTGAGCAGTTCTTC. It codes for CASNRGSVSEQFF.